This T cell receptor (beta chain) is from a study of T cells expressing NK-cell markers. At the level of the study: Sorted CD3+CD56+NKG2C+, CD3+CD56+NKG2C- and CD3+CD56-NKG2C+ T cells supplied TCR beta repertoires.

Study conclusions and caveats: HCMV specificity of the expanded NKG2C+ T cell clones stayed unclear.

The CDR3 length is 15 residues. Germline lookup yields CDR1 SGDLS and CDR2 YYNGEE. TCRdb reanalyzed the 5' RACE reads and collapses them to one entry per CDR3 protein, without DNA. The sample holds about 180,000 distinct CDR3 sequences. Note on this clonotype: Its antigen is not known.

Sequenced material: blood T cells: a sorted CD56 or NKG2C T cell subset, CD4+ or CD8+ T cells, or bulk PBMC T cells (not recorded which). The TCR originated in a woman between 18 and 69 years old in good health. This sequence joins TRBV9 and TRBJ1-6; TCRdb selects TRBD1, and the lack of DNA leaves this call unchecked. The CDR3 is CASSAGQGYNSPLHF.